Listed below are T cell receptor beta chains from one sample, sequenced in a study of tumor-infiltrating lymphocytes in localized non-small cell lung cancer. Clones were sequenced by immunoSEQ multiplex PCR, and TCRdb holds only the in-frame ones, with some missing. The sample holds approximately 10,000 clones, 70% to 85% seen once. Input material: uninvolved lung tissue not adjacent to the tumor. These receptors were collected from a human donor with non-small cell lung cancer. CDR3s include the opening cysteine and the closing phenylalanine or tryptophan. The D gene is left open where the match is weak. Part of the rows lack a size; the others show once, few, many or a class for expanded clones.

cdr3_aa: CASSWGGPQYF
cdr3_nt: TGTGCCAGCAGTTGGGGGGGGCCCCAGTACTTC
v_call: TRBV6-6
j_call: TRBJ2-5
clone_size: NA
d_call: NA

cdr3_aa: CASSGGQGFQLFF
cdr3_nt: TGTGCCAGCAGTGGGGGACAGGGCTTTCAACTGTTTTTT
v_call: TRBV2
j_call: TRBJ1-4
clone_size: NA
d_call: TRBD1

cdr3_aa: CAWSRLAGTSGANVLTF
cdr3_nt: TGTGCCTGGAGCCGTTTAGCCGGAACGTCTGGGGCCAACGTCCTGACTTTC
v_call: TRBV30
j_call: TRBJ2-6
clone_size: few
d_call: NA

cdr3_aa: CASSYGDGTITDTQYF
cdr3_nt: TGTGCCAGCAGTTACGGGGACGGAACGATCACAGATACGCAGTATTTT
v_call: TRBV6-5
j_call: TRBJ2-3
clone_size: once
d_call: NA

cdr3_aa: CASSFGRTYEQYF
cdr3_nt: TGTGCCAGCAGTTTCGGCAGAACCTACGAGCAGTACTTC
v_call: TRBV27
j_call: TRBJ2-7
clone_size: NA
d_call: NA

cdr3_aa: CASSPPRGTNQPQHF
cdr3_nt: TGTGCCAGCAGCCCCCCCCGCGGCACCAATCAGCCCCAGCATTTT
v_call: TRBV7-8
j_call: TRBJ1-5
clone_size: medium-sized
d_call: NA

cdr3_aa: CSVPPPRTDTQYF
cdr3_nt: TGCAGCGTTCCCCCCCCACGCACAGATACGCAGTATTTT
v_call: TRBV29-1
j_call: TRBJ2-3
clone_size: NA
d_call: NA

cdr3_aa: CASSRRGLDTEAFF
cdr3_nt: TGTGCCAGCAGTCGAAGGGGGCTTGACACTGAAGCTTTCTTT
v_call: TRBV6-5
j_call: TRBJ1-1
clone_size: NA
d_call: TRBD1

cdr3_aa: CASSQGLAGGPGLVSQYF
cdr3_nt: TGTGCTAGCAGCCAGGGACTAGCGGGAGGGCCAGGTCTGGTCAGCCAGTACTTC
v_call: TRBV7-7
j_call: TRBJ2-5
clone_size: NA
d_call: TRBD2

cdr3_aa: CASSQDGHPLHF
cdr3_nt: TGCGCCAGCAGCCAAGACGGACACCCACTCCACTTT
v_call: TRBV4-1
j_call: TRBJ1-6
clone_size: NA
d_call: NA

cdr3_aa: CASSRWDGSTNEKLFF
cdr3_nt: TGTGCCAGCAGCCGATGGGACGGATCAACTAATGAAAAACTGTTTTTT
v_call: TRBV4-2
j_call: TRBJ1-4
clone_size: NA
d_call: NA

cdr3_aa: CASTKGGDSNQPQHF
cdr3_nt: TGTGCCAGCACCAAAGGGGGAGATAGCAATCAGCCCCAGCATTTT
v_call: TRBV7-9
j_call: TRBJ1-5
clone_size: NA
d_call: NA

cdr3_aa: CASSLNRDSLYEQYF
cdr3_nt: TGTGCCAGCAGCTTGAACCGGGACAGCCTCTACGAGCAGTACTTC
v_call: TRBV5-4
j_call: TRBJ2-7
clone_size: NA
d_call: TRBD1

cdr3_aa: CASSREAGDTQYF
cdr3_nt: TGTGCCAGCAGCCGGGAGGCAGGAGATACGCAGTATTTT
v_call: TRBV7-9
j_call: TRBJ2-3
clone_size: NA
d_call: TRBD2

cdr3_aa: CASSMDNQPQHF
cdr3_nt: TGTGCCAGCAGCATGGATAATCAGCCCCAGCATTTT
v_call: TRBV6-1
j_call: TRBJ1-5
clone_size: NA
d_call: NA

cdr3_aa: CASSLNQRGNTGELFF
cdr3_nt: TGTGCCAGCAGCTTAAACCAGAGGGGCAACACCGGGGAGCTGTTTTTT
v_call: TRBV7-2
j_call: TRBJ2-2
clone_size: few
d_call: NA

cdr3_aa: CASSTTSGGYNEQFF
cdr3_nt: TGTGCCAGCAGCACGACTAGCGGGGGGTACAATGAGCAGTTCTTC
v_call: TRBV11-2
j_call: TRBJ2-1
clone_size: NA
d_call: TRBD2

cdr3_aa: CASGLWDREGYTF
cdr3_nt: TGTGCTAGTGGTTTGTGGGACAGGGAGGGCTACACCTTC
v_call: TRBV12-5
j_call: TRBJ1-2
clone_size: few
d_call: TRBD1

cdr3_aa: CASRVHTRGRHGYTF
cdr3_nt: TGTGCCAGCAGAGTTCATACAAGGGGGCGGCACGGCTACACCTTC
v_call: TRBV5-6
j_call: TRBJ1-2
clone_size: NA
d_call: TRBD1